What follows is one T cell receptor (beta chain) and its context. Antigen unknown. Germline V gives CDR1 MGHRA, CDR2 YSYEKL. V trimming: 4 bases; J trimming: 3 bases; junction bases outside the gene matches: 5. CDR3 size: 16 residues. The data were obtained in a study of PD-L1 blockade in urothelial cancer. On the study more broadly: The patients first took atezolizumab around 2014, receiving 1,200 mg intravenously every 3 weeks.

Time point indicated: pretreatment peripheral blood. Locally advanced or metastatic urothelial carcinoma affected all patients. Every patient provided from 1 to 8 samples, collected pretreatment and on-treatment. Study-wide points: Sub-median blood TCR clonality before treatment predicted longer survival.

Clones were read by immunoSEQ multiplex PCR, and TCRdb kept only the in-frame ones, dropping some. The sample has more than 45,000 clones, approximately 77% seen once. This clonotype originated in a man in his 70s with urothelial cancer. This sequence joins TRBV4-1 and TRBJ2-7; 14 positions agree with TRBD2. This specimen was PBMCs, taken around atezolizumab (anti-PD-L1) treatment. CDR3 loop: CASSRGLAGGIYEQYF. The CDR3 DNA sequence: TGCGCCAGCAGCCGAGGACTAGCGGGGGGTATCTACGAGCAGTACTTC.